One TCR beta chain is described in this entry. Its antigen is currently not known. Per-nucleotide qualities are absent, and no much larger clonotype sits a single base away. One collaborating source in Seattle enrolled patients while the patients were actively infected and followed the patients over time throughout the course of disease. Collaborating institutions collected whole blood in K2EDTA tubes following their own protocols. For TCRbeta analysis, collaborators shipped samples in one of three forms: frozen whole blood, isolated PBMCs, or DNA extracted from either of those sample types. The sample belongs to a study of blood T cell repertoires in COVID-19 (dated by TCRdb to 2020 to 2022). Background for the entire study: Samples from collaborators originated in the United States, Italy and Spain and spanned both the acute and convalescent phases of COVID-19. Sample metadata almost always included a de-identified subject ID, COVID-19 status, age in years and sex. The prospective study material was composed of cDNA or gDNA derived from T cells, B-cell-depleted T cells, or PBMCs. HLA class I and class II types, where available, came from metadata supplied by the sample provider rather than from assay-based typing. The samples were drawn from two sources: the first 160 participants of the ongoing ImmuneRACE study, and about 1,300 subjects contributed by 6 global collaborators. The repertoires were made available in a free public database intended to serve as a resource for research on the immune response to SARS-CoV-2. Deeply sampled blood TCRbeta repertoires from subjects exposed to, actively infected with, or recovered from COVID-19 were included in the dataset. Study-level results and caveats: How much clinical and demographic metadata was included differed by source and by participant, and the metadata was provided uncurated.

Compared with germline, V lacks 4 bases and J lacks 7 bases; bases without a gene match: 11. The CDR3 spans 16 residues, from the cysteine through the phenylalanine. Solely the CDR3 DNA is kept, with 48 bases framed from the first base. CDR1 and CDR2, looked up from the germline V gene, are KGHDR and SFDVKD. TCRbeta CDR3 regions were amplified from genomic DNA by means of the immunoSEQ Assay, a bias-controlled multiplex PCR. As for how the authors treated the data: Nucleated cell counts per sample were estimated from amplification of reference gene primers within the assay. Sequence reads were collapsed and filtered to measure the absolute abundance of every unique TCRbeta CDR3 rearrangement. For each sample, productive Simpson clonality was calculated as the square root of Simpson's diversity index over productive rearrangements. In TCRdb, the immuneACCESS table is reduced to in-frame sequences with V and J assigned. These tables do not hold every clone; where another copy was compared, an unresolved V gene accounts for under half, and the others remain unexplained. V and J calls and clone size are those listed in that table; D and trimming were worked out from the DNA. The sample profile shows 70,000 to 95,000 clones; roughly 90% of them were found once. The ten largest clones take up roughly 2.5% of the sample.

The receptor chain draws on TRBV24-1 and TRBJ2-1; 8 bases in the junction line up with TRBD2. The TCR comes from a man aged 45-60 years with COVID-19, enrolled during active disease. The material sequenced was peripheral blood. The CDR3 region: CATSDSFGGARNEQFF. The bases read TGTGCCACCAGTGACTCTTTCGGGGGGGCTCGGAATGAGCAGTTCTTC.